This entry is about one T cell receptor beta chain. The CDR3 extends over 12 amino acids. Germline CDR1 SGHAT, CDR2 FQDESV (reference sequence). The V end lost 5 bases, the J end lost 6 bases, and 11 bases lay between the germline ends. This specimen comes from a study of PD-L1 blockade in urothelial cancer. Study details: Patients, treated from 2014 onward, received atezolizumab 1,200 mg intravenously every 3 weeks. Blood yielded a median of approximately 150,000 T cells per sample.

The investigators introduced synthetic TCR analog templates into each PCR as spikes. Method: immunoSEQ multiplex PCR; TCRdb's copy keeps in-frame clones and lacks some. In the table there are fewer than 50,000 clones, roughly nine tenths of which are singletons. Time point meaning: peripheral blood 6 weeks after treatment start. Material: PBMCs, obtained around atezolizumab (anti-PD-L1) treatment. The source is a man between 65 and 80 years old with urothelial cancer. The rearrangement uses TRBV11-1 and TRBJ2-7; tentative D call: TRBD2 (5 bases). As DNA, the CDR3 is TGTGCCAGCAGCCACGACCGGGGCGAGCAGTACTTC. This encodes CASSHDRGEQYF.